Listed below are T cell receptor beta chains from one sample, sequenced in a study of blood T cell repertoires in COVID-19. Data came from immunoSEQ multiplex PCR; TCRdb stores just in-frame clones and leaves some out. Of more than 140,000 clones listed, around 84% are singletons. Sequencing input: peripheral blood. Source of these receptors: a woman aged 45 to 65 in a cohort sampled during active or convalescent COVID-19. Each CDR3 is given with its conserved first and last residue. The D gene is left open where the match is weak. Size tells how often a clone was seen (once, few, many) or the class of an expanded clone, and some rows leave it out.

D,size,V,J,CDR3,DNA
TRBD1,.,TRBV6-5,TRBJ1-4,CASSWVFGTVNEKLFF,TGTGCCAGCAGTTGGGTTTTCGGGACAGTTAATGAAAAACTGTTTTTT
.,once,TRBV15,TRBJ2-5,CATSSGSAGGQTQYF,TGTGCCACCAGCAGTGGGTCGGCAGGAGGACAGACCCAGTACTTC
.,.,TRBV10-3,TRBJ2-7,CAISGGSEQYF,TGTGCCATCAGCGGAGGGAGCGAGCAGTACTTC
TRBD2,few,TRBV3-1/TRBV3-2,TRBJ2-1,CASSSGTSGGEEQFF,TGTGCCAGCAGCTCGGGGACTAGCGGGGGGGAAGAGCAGTTCTTC
TRBD1,.,TRBV5-1,TRBJ2-1,CASSLESGTGIEQFF,TGCGCCAGCAGCTTGGAATCCGGGACAGGGATTGAGCAGTTCTTC
.,.,TRBV11-3,TRBJ2-7,CASSPGHGRYEQYF,TGTGCCAGCAGCCCCGGACACGGACGCTACGAGCAGTACTTC
.,once,TRBV5-1,TRBJ1-1,CASSLYIETEAFF,TGCGCCAGCAGCTTGTATATAGAAACTGAAGCTTTCTTT
.,.,TRBV7-9,TRBJ1-4,CASSLGGSLTGRNEKLFF,TGTGCCAGCAGCTTAGGGGGCTCTCTGACAGGACGTAATGAAAAACTGTTTTTT
TRBD1,.,TRBV2,TRBJ2-5,CASSGQVAETQYF,TGTGCCAGCAGCGGACAGGTTGCGGAGACCCAGTACTTC
TRBD1,.,TRBV19,TRBJ1-5,CASSIFQGVEGQPQHF,TGTGCCAGTAGTATCTTTCAGGGGGTAGAAGGTCAGCCCCAGCATTTT
.,.,TRBV18,TRBJ2-3,CASSPDSGHTDTQYF,TGTGCCAGCTCACCTGATAGCGGACACACAGATACGCAGTATTTT
TRBD1,once,TRBV2,TRBJ2-3,CASTRDRFTDTQYF,TGTGCCAGCACCCGGGACAGATTCACAGATACGCAGTATTTT
TRBD1,once,TRBV29-1,TRBJ1-2,CSTGGQGYGYTF,TGCAGCACGGGGGGACAGGGGTATGGCTACACCTTC
.,.,TRBV6-5,TRBJ1-1,CASLKPPGTEAFF,TGTGCCAGCCTTAAGCCCCCCGGGACTGAAGCTTTCTTT
.,.,TRBV21-1,TRBJ1-5,CASSKKGRAGGFSNQPQHF,TGTGCCAGCAGCAAAAAAGGACGGGCAGGGGGCTTTAGCAATCAGCCCCAGCATTTT
.,.,TRBV2,TRBJ2-7,CASFRADPPYEQYF,TGTGCCAGCTTCAGGGCCGACCCCCCCTACGAGCAGTACTTC
TRBD1,once,TRBV6-6,TRBJ1-3,CASRRFHPDRGVNTIYF,TGTGCCAGCAGGCGATTTCACCCGGACAGGGGCGTAAACACCATATATTTT
TRBD1,.,TRBV2,TRBJ1-5,CASSGTGYQPQHF,TGTGCCAGCAGTGGGACAGGGTATCAGCCCCAGCATTTT
TRBD1,once,TRBV5-1,TRBJ2-7,CASSLTTGMIHEQYF,TGCGCCAGCAGCTTAACGACAGGGATGATCCACGAGCAGTACTTC
TRBD2,once,TRBV3-1/TRBV3-2,TRBJ2-5,CASSQNWGLAGGETQYF,TGTGCCAGCAGCCAAAACTGGGGACTAGCGGGTGGAGAGACCCAGTACTTC
.,.,TRBV18,TRBJ2-7,CASSLLQQGSKGNEQYF,TGTGCCAGCTCACTTTTACAACAGGGTAGTAAAGGTAACGAGCAGTACTTC
.,.,TRBV15,TRBJ1-5,CATSRDRSNQPQHF,TGTGCCACCAGCAGAGATCGTAGCAATCAGCCCCAGCATTTT
.,.,TRBV12-5,TRBJ1-5,CASGQWGGSGNQPQHF,TGTGCTAGTGGCCAATGGGGGGGATCGGGCAATCAGCCCCAGCATTTT
TRBD1,few,TRBV10-2,TRBJ1-5,CATEPGQNQPQHF,TGCGCCACCGAACCGGGACAGAATCAGCCCCAGCATTTT
.,.,TRBV27,TRBJ2-1,CASSLGLALYNEQFF,TGTGCCAGCAGTTTAGGCCTAGCGTTATACAATGAGCAGTTCTTC
.,.,TRBV19,TRBJ2-7,CATAHGLTYEQYF,TGTGCCACCGCTCACGGACTCACCTACGAGCAGTACTTC
TRBD1,.,TRBV5-1,TRBJ1-2,CASSRDRSNYGYTF,TGCGCCAGCAGCCGGGACAGGTCTAACTATGGCTACACCTTC
TRBD1,few,TRBV27,TRBJ1-4,CASRTTGTGGSKLFF,TGTGCCAGCAGAACCACCGGGACAGGGGGCTCAAAACTGTTTTTT
TRBD1,.,TRBV3-1/TRBV3-2,TRBJ2-7,CASSQERGQGGRYEQYF,TGTGCCAGCAGCCAAGAGAGGGGACAGGGTGGCAGATACGAGCAGTACTTC
TRBD2,.,TRBV4-3,TRBJ2-1,CASSQFGSGGQNNEQFF,TGCGCCAGCAGCCAATTCGGTAGCGGGGGCCAAAACAATGAGCAGTTCTTC
TRBD1,.,TRBV29-1,TRBJ2-7,CSVGPVLTTGRYEQYF,TGCAGCGTTGGGCCCGTTTTAACGACAGGGCGGTACGAGCAGTACTTC
TRBD2,.,TRBV5-4,TRBJ2-3,CASSLVSGGSDTQYF,TGTGCCAGCAGCTTAGTGAGCGGGGGATCAGATACGCAGTATTTT